The sequence of this T cell receptor (beta chain) was determined in a study of T cell responses to AZD1222 COVID-19 vaccine. Overall study results and limits: Females outnumbered males among donors, who were mostly white British; clonal diversity was possibly underestimated. Spike was spanned by vaccine-associated CD4 TCRs, which were dominant at 160-218 and 743-854.

The repertoire was sequenced with immunoSEQ multiplex PCR; TCRdb's copy has only in-frame clones and lacks some. Of approximately 140,000 clones listed, more than 75% are singletons. About this clone: Its antigen remains unidentified.

The germline V gene encodes CDR1 SGHTA and CDR2 FQGNSA. V shed 5 bases, J shed 5 bases, and the junction held 5 bases outside the gene matches. This CDR3 spans 14 amino acids. The input for sequencing was peripheral blood, taken on day 0 of AZD1222 vaccination. This receptor was obtained from an adult in good health. The J gene is TRBJ1-5, the V gene TRBV7-2, with TRBD1 matching over 8 bases. The CDR3 loop is CASSPGQGYQPQHF. CDR3 sequence (DNA): TGTGCCAGCAGCCCCGGACAGGGATATCAGCCCCAGCATTTT.